This T cell receptor (beta chain) was sequenced in a study of T-cell memory formation after mild COVID-19. The V end lost 0 bases, the J end lost 0 bases, and 15 bases lay between the germline ends. This CDR3 has 17 residues. Germline V gene sequence: CDR1 DFQATT, CDR2 SNEGSKA (reference sequence). Researchers used 5'RACE with constant-segment primers to make TCR alpha and TCR beta cDNA libraries that carry sample barcodes and UMIs. From the 5' RACE reads, TCRdb called clonotypes with MiXCR, one entry per CDR3 protein. The sample has under 400,000 distinct CDR3 sequences; approximately 27% are singletons.

V and J are TRBV20-1 and TRBJ1-5; D call uncertain. The sequence was obtained from an adult woman who had mild COVID-19 (a few samples of this study predate the infection). Cell type and time point are not known. Specimen: PBMCs or a T cell subset sorted from them (not recorded which). The CDR3: CSARDAVMVNSNQPQHF. Written as DNA, the CDR3 is TGCAGTGCTAGAGACGCCGTCATGGTAAATAGCAATCAGCCCCAGCATTTT.